One and the same sample provided the 24 T cell receptor beta chains below, sequenced in a study of beta chain features in type 1 diabetes. Since all of the isolated RNA was reverse transcribed, expressed TCRB transcripts were what got sequenced. Clones were read by immunoSEQ multiplex PCR, and TCRdb kept only the in-frame ones, dropping some. The sample yields about 180,000 clones, about 13% seen once. The sample comprised central memory CD4+ T cells from blood. The receptors originated from a woman aged 18-29 years in good health.

The chain uses TRBV7-6 and TRBJ2-7; TRBD2 matches at 9 bases. The CDR3 is made up of 15 amino acids. Germline CDR1 is SGHVS and CDR2 is FNYEAQ. The J segment lost 7 bases and the V segment lost 5 bases, leaving 12 bases of the junction unmatched. The CDR3 DNA reads TGTGCCAGCAGCCTGGGGGCTAGCGGGAATGGGGAGCAGTACTTC. Protein sequence: CASSLGASGNGEQYF.

The chain joins TRBV28 to TRBJ2-1, with TRBD1 identical over 9 bases. Losses at the gene ends were 5 bases for V and 7 bases for J; bases not matched to a gene: 6. This CDR3 contains 14 residues. Germline lookup yields CDR1 MDHEN and CDR2 SYDVKM. CDR3 DNA: TGTGCCAGCAGTGAATCCGGGACAGGGAATGAGCAGTTCTTC. Translated, it gives CASSESGTGNEQFF.

This rearrangement joins TRBV30 to TRBJ2-6, with 9 bases that match TRBD1. The CDR3 sequence is 19 residues long. After removal of 5 bases from V and 3 bases from J, the junction contained 17 bases not matched to a gene. Germline CDR1 is GTSNPN and CDR2 is SVGIG (reference sequence). CDR3 in DNA: TGTGCCTGGCTTCGCCCTCCGGGACAGGGCTTGCGTGGGGCCAACGTCCTGACTTTC. This encodes CAWLRPPGQGLRGANVLTF.

This chain uses TRBV29-1 with TRBJ2-2, with D possibly TRBD2 on 6 matching bases. The V end was cut by 0 bases, the J end by 3 bases, with 17 bases between. Germline CDR1 reads SQVTM; CDR2 reads ANQGSEA. CDR3 size: 17 residues. The CDR3 is CSVEDRHSWGDTGELFF. In nucleotides, the CDR3 is TGCAGCGTTGAAGATCGTCACAGCTGGGGGGACACCGGGGAGCTGTTTTTT.

This clone was found a few times. V and J are TRBV5-1 and TRBJ1-2, with a weak D call TRBD1 (5 bases). Germline V gene sequence: CDR1 SGHRS, CDR2 YFSETQ. Trimming stripped 3 bases from V and 4 bases from J, with 7 bases between. This CDR3 has 12 amino acids. The CDR3, as DNA: TGCGCCAGCAGCTCTGACAGCTATGGCTACACCTTC. It yields the protein CASSSDSYGYTF.

The chain carries TRBV9 and TRBJ1-4, with 10 bases matching TRBD1. Germline V gives CDR1 SGDLS, CDR2 YYNGEE. The CDR3 is made up of 14 amino acids. J gave up 6 bases and V 3 bases, and 2 bases lay outside the gene matches. The CDR3: CASSAGQGYEKLFF. The CDR3 coding sequence is TGTGCCAGCAGCGCGGGACAGGGGTATGAAAAACTGTTTTTT.

This clone was picked up a small number of times. The rearrangement links TRBV9 to TRBJ1-2, with TRBD1 matching over 11 bases. Germline V gives CDR1 SGDLS, CDR2 YYNGEE. CDR3 size: 17 residues. Trimming removed 4 bases from V and 4 bases from J; junction bases left unmatched: 12. CDR3: CASSTGQGARRSYGYTF. DNA for the CDR3: TGTGCCAGCAGCACCGGACAGGGGGCGCGGAGGAGCTATGGCTACACCTTC. Combining the CDR3 with reference TRBV9 and TRBJ1-2 gives the whole variable domain DSGVTQTPKHLITATGQRVTLRCSPRSGDLSVYWYQQSLDQGLQFLIQYYNGEERAKGNILERFSAQQFPDLHSELNLSSLELGDSALYFCASSTGQGARRSYGYTFGSGTRLTVV.

The chain uses TRBV6-5 and TRBJ1-1; D is undetermined. The CDR3 is 14 residues long. V lost 2 bases and J 6 bases, leaving 13 bases between the germline ends. Germline-derived CDR1 and CDR2 are MNHEY and SVGAGI. The CDR3: CASSYRTRVSEAFF. CDR3 in DNA: TGTGCCAGCAGTTACCGGACGAGGGTGTCTGAAGCTTTCTTT.

The chain recombines TRBV15 with TRBJ2-7, with TRBD2 matching over 8 bases. This CDR3 comprises 15 residues. Germline CDR1 LNHNV, CDR2 YYDKDF (reference sequence). Unmatched junction bases numbered 6, after V lost 5 bases and J lost 0 bases. This CDR3 reads CATSGRSGSSYEQYF. In nucleotides, the CDR3 is TGTGCCACCAGCGGCCGGAGCGGGAGCTCCTACGAGCAGTACTTC.

The genes are TRBV19 and TRBJ2-5; tentatively, D is TRBD2 (6 bases). Trimming pared 6 bases from V and 1 base from J, leaving 15 bases between. The CDR3 has 15 amino acids. Germline CDR1 reads LNHDA; CDR2 reads SQIVND (reference sequence). CDR3 residues: CASRPAGRTQETQYF. For the CDR3, the DNA is TGTGCCAGTAGGCCGGCGGGACGGACCCAAGAGACCCAGTACTTC. The full variable domain, rest sourced from reference TRBV19 and TRBJ2-5, is DGGITQSPKYLFRKEGQNVTLSCEQNLNHDAMYWYRQDPGQGLRLIYYSQIVNDFQKGDIAEGYSVSREKKESFPLTVTSAQKNPTAFYLCASRPAGRTQETQYFGPGTRLLVL.

The chain is built from TRBV28 and TRBJ2-7, with TRBD1 matching over 7 bases. CDR1 and CDR2 from the germline V gene are MDHEN and SYDVKM. The CDR3 is 16 amino acids. V shed 5 bases, J shed 0 bases, and the junction held 10 bases outside the gene matches. The CDR3 spells CASSTKDRPTSYEQYF. The CDR3 nucleotides are TGTGCCAGCAGTACTAAGGACAGGCCAACCTCCTACGAGCAGTACTTC.

The chain joins TRBV12-5 to TRBJ2-5; D is ambiguous. The CDR3 covers 12 residues. V lost 3 bases, J lost 5 bases, and 7 bases lay in between. The germline V gene encodes CDR1 LGHNT and CDR2 FRNRAP. The CDR3 spells CASGFNGETQYF. Here the CDR3 DNA reads TGTGCTAGTGGTTTTAACGGGGAGACCCAGTACTTC.

This clone has just a few counts. The CDR3 DNA reads TGCAGCGTGGAAAGGGGTCCTGGGGCCAACGTCCTGACTTTC. Residues: CSVERGPGANVLTF. The chain employs TRBV29-1 and TRBJ2-6; D possibly corresponds to TRBD1 (5 bases). Germline-derived CDR1 and CDR2 are SQVTM and ANQGSEA. This CDR3 has 14 residues. With 6 bases removed from V and 2 bases from J, the gap between germline ends came to 11 bases.

The V gene is TRBV7-2, the J gene TRBJ2-3; tentative D call: TRBD2 (5 bases). Trimming shortened V by 11 bases and J by 3 bases, and 12 bases separated the two germline ends. Germline values: CDR1 SGHTA, CDR2 FQGNSA. There are 12 residues in the CDR3. Here the CDR3 DNA reads TGTGCCGCCGAATCGGGGACAGATACGCAGTATTTT. Protein product: CAAESGTDTQYF.

This clone appeared a few times. The V and J genes are TRBV18 and TRBJ2-1; 14 bases fit TRBD2. Germline-derived CDR1 and CDR2 are KGHSH and LQKENI. The junction had 9 bases not matched to a gene; V was cut back by 0 bases and J by 2 bases. The CDR3 contains 20 residues. Here the CDR3 reads CASSPPRGLAGVGTYNEQFF. The DNA for the CDR3 is TGTGCCAGCTCACCACCGAGGGGACTAGCGGGAGTCGGGACCTACAATGAGCAGTTCTTC.

The CDR3 region is CASSQSPYFLAGEVDEQFF. In nucleotides, the CDR3 is TGCGCCAGCAGTCAATCTCCTTACTTTCTAGCGGGAGAGGTGGATGAGCAGTTCTTC. The chain joins TRBV23-1 to TRBJ2-1; 10 nucleotides agree with TRBD2. TRBV23-1 is reported as an ORF; its role is uncertain. Trimming removed 0 bases from V and 8 bases from J; junction bases left unmatched: 16. The CDR3 is made up of 19 amino acids.

This rearrangement joins TRBV5-5 to TRBJ2-3, with TRBD2 matching 15 bases. CDR1 is SGHKS, CDR2 YYEKEE, per germline (reference sequence). V shed 2 bases and J 4 bases; nucleotides not matched to a gene: 2. The CDR3 sequence is 16 residues long. Written as DNA, the CDR3 is TGTGCCAGCAGCTTCGGACTAGCGGGAGGGCCAGATACGCAGTATTTT. This translates into CASSFGLAGGPDTQYF.

This clone appeared a few times. The chain is built from TRBV19 and TRBJ2-2, with D unclear. Trimming took 8 bases from V and 4 from J, leaving 14 bases between them. The CDR3 is 14 amino acids. Germline V gives CDR1 LNHDA, CDR2 SQIVND (reference sequence). The chain's CDR3 is CASQDNGRTGELFF. The CDR3 nucleotides are TGTGCCAGTCAAGACAACGGTCGCACCGGGGAGCTGTTTTTT. Drawing the rest from reference TRBV19 and TRBJ2-2, the complete variable domain is DGGITQSPKYLFRKEGQNVTLSCEQNLNHDAMYWYRQDPGQGLRLIYYSQIVNDFQKGDIAEGYSVSREKKESFPLTVTSAQKNPTAFYLCASQDNGRTGELFFGEGSRLTVL.

The DNA for the CDR3 is TGTGCCAGCAGTGAATTAAGCATGGAGTTAGCGGGACGGGAGACCCAGTACTTC. This encodes CASSELSMELAGRETQYF. This chain connects TRBV25-1 to TRBJ2-5, with 8 bases matching TRBD2. The V segment lost 1 base and the J segment 5 bases; nucleotides outside the gene matches: 15. Germline assignment: CDR1 MGHDK and CDR2 SYGVNS. The CDR3 consists of 18 residues.

This clone was detected a few times. The CDR3 sequence: CASRKDRGGNTEAFF. The CDR3 DNA sequence: TGTGCCAGCAGGAAGGACAGGGGCGGGAACACTGAAGCTTTCTTT. The chain employs TRBV2 and TRBJ1-1; 9 bases are a match to TRBD1. The CDR3 has 15 residues. Trimming cost V 6 bases and J 1 base; bases outside gene matches: 6. The germline V gene has CDR1 SNHLY and CDR2 FYNNEI. Variable domain in full (rest from reference TRBV2 and TRBJ1-1): EPEVTQTPSHQVTQMGQEVILRCVPISNHLYFYWYRQILGQKVEFLVSFYNNEISEKSEIFDDQFSVERPDGSNFTLKIRSTKLEDSAMYFCASRKDRGGNTEAFFGQGTRLTVV.

This clone was seen a handful of times. This chain joins TRBV2 and TRBJ2-7; D uncertain. The V end was cut by 5 bases, the J end by 4 bases, with 12 bases between. CDR1 is SNHLY and CDR2 is FYNNEI in the germline V gene. The CDR3 has 13 amino acids. The CDR3 DNA sequence: TGTGCCAGCAGTTCCCCCGGTCGGTACGAGCAGTACTTC. This codes for CASSSPGRYEQYF. Full variable domain (rest looked up from reference TRBV2 and TRBJ2-7): EPEVTQTPSHQVTQMGQEVILRCVPISNHLYFYWYRQILGQKVEFLVSFYNNEISEKSEIFDDQFSVERPDGSNFTLKIRSTKLEDSAMYFCASSSPGRYEQYFGPGTRLTVT.

This clone was detected ten times or more. The chain carries TRBV5-1 and TRBJ2-1; TRBD2 aligns across 13 bases. V lost 3 bases and J lost 8; bases outside the gene matches: 8. Germline CDR1 reads SGHRS; CDR2 reads YFSETQ. This CDR3 has 16 residues. The CDR3 sequence is CASSSGLAGSGYEQFF. The CDR3 nucleotides are TGCGCCAGCAGCTCGGGACTAGCGGGATCTGGCTATGAGCAGTTCTTC.

This sequence joins TRBV7-9 and TRBJ2-5; 8 bases align to TRBD2. CDR1 and CDR2 from the germline V gene are SEHNR and FQNEAQ (reference sequence). The CDR3 contains 14 residues. The trim removed 4 bases at V and 4 bases at J, leaving 5 bases unmatched. The CDR3 region has the DNA TGTGCCAGCAGCTCCCGCGGGGGGCGAGAGACCCAGTACTTC. Translation gives CASSSRGGRETQYF.

This chain links TRBV5-1 with TRBJ2-7; perhaps TRBD1 as D (6 bases). Germline assignment: CDR1 SGHRS and CDR2 YFSETQ. There are 14 residues in the CDR3. V was cut by 3 bases and J by 5 bases, with 15 bases left in between. For the CDR3, the DNA is TGCGCCAGCAGCTCCTACAGGGCCGGCGACGAGCAGTACTTC. Translation: CASSSYRAGDEQYF. Combining the CDR3 with reference TRBV5-1 and TRBJ2-7 gives the whole variable domain KAGVTQTPRYLIKTRGQQVTLSCSPISGHRSVSWYQQTPGQGLQFLFEYFSETQRNKGNFPGRFSGRQFSNSRSEMNVSTLELGDSALYLCASSSYRAGDEQYFGPGTRLTVT.